These 27 T cell receptor beta chains share one sample of origin, sequenced in a study of T cell responses to AZD1222 COVID-19 vaccine. Profiled with immunoSEQ multiplex PCR; TCRdb holds only in-frame clones, not every one. The sample gives 110,000 or so clones, 88% of which show up once; about 6.5% is in the top ten. The sequencing here drew on peripheral blood, taken 28 days after the second AZD1222 dose. The receptors were gathered from an adult who received the AZD1222 COVID-19 vaccine.

V usage is TRBV5-1 and J usage is TRBJ2-2, with a possible D match to TRBD1 (5 bases). Germline CDR1 and CDR2: SGHRS and YFSETQ. The CDR3 consists of 14 residues. This CDR3 reads CASGLGATTGELFF. Written as DNA, the CDR3 is TGCGCAAGTGGTCTTGGGGCGACCACCGGGGAGCTGTTTTTT. The full variable domain, in which reference TRBV5-1 and TRBJ2-2 provide the parts outside the CDR3, is KAGVTQTPRYLIKTRGQQVTLSCSPISGHRSVSWYQQTPGQGLQFLFEYFSETQRNKGNFPGRFSGRQFSNSRSEMNVSTLELGDSALYLCASGLGATTGELFFGEGSRLTVL.

This clone appeared a few times. The J gene is TRBJ2-1, the V gene TRBV4-1; TRBD2 aligns across 14 bases. This CDR3 region has 21 residues. The ends lost 3 bases at V and 7 bases at J; junction bases unmatched: 20. Germline lookup yields CDR1 MGHRA and CDR2 YSYEKL. CDR3 DNA: TGCGCCAGCAGCCAGACAGGACTAGCGGGGGGAAGGGTGGGAGTTGTGAATGAGCAGTTCTTC. Amino acids: CASSQTGLAGGRVGVVNEQFF.

The rearrangement uses TRBV7-2 and TRBJ1-6, with 7 nucleotides matching TRBD1. This CDR3 has 14 residues. CDR1 is SGHTA, CDR2 FQGNSA, per germline. V trimming: 1 base; J trimming: 12 bases; junction bases outside the gene matches: 6. CDR3 residues: CASSLDRQGRPLHF. In DNA form, the CDR3 reads TGTGCCAGCAGCTTAGACCGACAGGGCAGACCCCTCCACTTT.

J is TRBJ2-3 and V is TRBV28, with D possibly called TRBD1 or TRBD2 (6 bases each). This CDR3 has 14 residues. Germline assignment: CDR1 MDHEN and CDR2 SYDVKM. Trimming cost V 9 bases and J 5 bases, with 18 bases left between them. The CDR3 nucleotides are TGTGCCAGTCGGGATGGGGGGCCGCTAGATACGCAGTATTTT. It translates to CASRDGGPLDTQYF.

The chain couples TRBV25-1 to TRBJ2-1; 8 bases fit TRBD1. The CDR3 extends over 14 amino acids. The germline V gene has CDR1 MGHDK and CDR2 SYGVNS. The ends lost 1 base at V and 6 bases at J; junction bases unmatched: 2. CDR3 region: CASSEFTGGNEQFF. DNA of the CDR3: TGTGCCAGCAGTGAATTCACAGGGGGCAATGAGCAGTTCTTC. The full variable domain, in which reference TRBV25-1 and TRBJ2-1 provide the parts outside the CDR3, is EADIYQTPRYLVIGTGKKITLECSQTMGHDKMYWYQQDPGMELHLIHYSYGVNSTEKGDLSSESTVSRIRTEHFPLTLESARPSHTSQYLCASSEFTGGNEQFFGPGTRLTVL.

The genes are TRBV14 and TRBJ2-1, with TRBD1 matching 8 bases. Germline CDR1 reads SGHDN; CDR2 reads FVKESK. The CDR3 is made up of 14 amino acids. V was clipped by 4 bases and J by 7 bases; unmatched bases: 6. CDR3 DNA: TGTGCCAGCAGCCCCCGACAGGGGTTTAATGAGCAGTTCTTC. Protein sequence: CASSPRQGFNEQFF.

The chain has TRBV7-2 and TRBJ2-2; 9 bases agree with TRBD2. The CDR3 covers 18 residues. Trimming removed 5 bases from V and 1 base from J; junction bases left unmatched: 11. Per the germline V gene, CDR1 is SGHTA and CDR2 is FQGNSA. The CDR3 nucleotides read TGTGCCAGCAGCATCGGACTCGCGGGGGGGCGGAACACCGGGGAGCTGTTTTTT. Protein sequence: CASSIGLAGGRNTGELFF.

The gene calls are TRBV5-7 and TRBJ2-1; D remains ambiguous. TRBV5-7 is reported as an ORF; its role is uncertain. Between the trimmed V and J ends, which lost 6 bases and 10 bases, there was a span of 11 bases. This CDR3 comprises 11 residues. CDR3 region: CASTPRGEQFF. The CDR3 DNA follows: TGTGCCAGCACCCCTCGAGGCGAGCAGTTCTTC.

The chain couples TRBV4-1 to TRBJ2-1, with 8 nucleotides matching TRBD2. V shed 1 base, J shed 0 bases, and the junction held 8 bases outside the gene matches. The CDR3 consists of 18 residues. Germline values: CDR1 MGHRA, CDR2 YSYEKL. CDR3 in DNA: TGCGCCAGCAGCCAAGGGGGGCTAGCGGGTACCTCCTACAATGAGCAGTTCTTC. It encodes CASSQGGLAGTSYNEQFF.

V gene TRBV2 combines with J gene TRBJ1-2; D call uncertain. Per germline, CDR1 SNHLY and CDR2 FYNNEI. Trimming cost V 0 bases and J 8 bases, with 4 bases left between them. The CDR3 has 11 amino acids. The CDR3 sequence is CASSEAGGYTF. The CDR3 nucleotides read TGTGCCAGCAGTGAAGCTGGAGGCTACACCTTC. The variable domain in full, with the rest retrieved from reference TRBV2 and TRBJ1-2, is EPEVTQTPSHQVTQMGQEVILRCVPISNHLYFYWYRQILGQKVEFLVSFYNNEISEKSEIFDDQFSVERPDGSNFTLKIRSTKLEDSAMYFCASSEAGGYTFGSGTRLTVV.

The V call is TRBV7-2, the J call TRBJ1-1, with TRBD1 matching 7 bases. The CDR3 has 17 residues. V lost 0 bases, J lost 2 bases, and 9 bases stayed unmatched. The germline V gene has CDR1 SGHTA and CDR2 FQGNSA. CDR3 coding DNA: TGTGCCAGCAGCTTAGCCTATTCGGGACAGATAAACACTGAAGCTTTCTTT. Its translation: CASSLAYSGQINTEAFF.

This chain joins TRBV7-2 and TRBJ2-5; 7 bases are shared with TRBD1. This CDR3 has 14 amino acids. The germline V gene encodes CDR1 SGHTA and CDR2 FQGNSA. V was clipped by 9 bases and J by 7 bases; unmatched bases: 14. The CDR3 protein is CASQDRRYMGTQYF. The CDR3, as DNA: TGTGCCAGTCAGGACAGGCGTTACATGGGGACCCAGTACTTC.

This chain connects TRBV24-1 to TRBJ2-1; maybe TRBD2 (5 bases). Germline CDR1 KGHDR, CDR2 SFDVKD. Trimming pared 4 bases from V and 3 bases from J, leaving 12 bases between. This CDR3 is built from 15 residues. The CDR3 region has the DNA TGTGCCACCAGTGACCGGTGGACTTTCTACAATGAGCAGTTCTTC. Protein product: CATSDRWTFYNEQFF.

On this clone: No DNA is shown, since the ends of the CDR3 on it are uncertain; the CDR3 is the one TCRdb lists. V is TRBV27 and J is TRBJ1-2; no check of the table's D call, TRBD1, against the DNA was made. Germline values: CDR1 MNHEY, CDR2 SMNVEV (reference sequence). The CDR3 sequence runs 17 residues, both termini included. The CDR3 here is CASSFGAGLGALYGYTF.

The chain uses TRBV6-4 and TRBJ1-5, with a weak D call TRBD1 (5 bases). The CDR3 is made up of 15 amino acids. Trimming took 6 bases from V and 2 from J, leaving 14 bases between them. Germline V lookup: CDR1 MRHNA, CDR2 SNTAGT. The CDR3: CASRPGGFGNQPQHF. CDR3 nucleotides: TGTGCCAGCAGACCCGGGGGGTTCGGCAATCAGCCCCAGCATTTT.

The rearrangement uses TRBV25-1 and TRBJ2-7; D is possibly TRBD1 (6 bases). V was pared by 10 bases and J by 5 bases, with 18 bases between. Per germline, CDR1 MGHDK and CDR2 SYGVNS. The CDR3 length is 13 residues. CDR3 in amino acids: CATSRQGNDEQYF. CDR3 DNA sequence: TGTGCCACGTCGAGGCAGGGGAACGACGAGCAGTACTTC.

The sample holds one count of this clone. The chain combines TRBV5-4 with TRBJ1-5; no definite D call. V lost 0 bases and J 11 bases, leaving 9 bases between the germline ends. The CDR3 consists of 12 residues. Germline V lookup: CDR1 SGHNT, CDR2 YYREEE (reference sequence). This CDR3 reads CASSLAQWAQHF. The CDR3 DNA reads TGTGCCAGCAGCTTGGCCCAATGGGCCCAGCATTTT.

V and J are TRBV3-1 (or the pseudogene TRBV3-2) and TRBJ2-2; 15 nucleotides agree with TRBD2. The J segment lost 5 bases and the V segment lost 4 bases, leaving 8 bases of the junction unmatched. CDR1 is LGHDT and CDR2 is YNNKEL in the germline V gene (reference sequence). There are 18 residues in the CDR3. The CDR3 DNA reads TGTGCCAGCAGCCCGTGGACTAGCGGGGGGGCCCGAACCGGGGAGCTGTTTTTT. It specifies CASSPWTSGGARTGELFF.

The rearrangement links TRBV10-3 to TRBJ1-6; D is undetermined. The germline V gene has CDR1 ENHRY and CDR2 SYGVKD. V was pared by 10 bases and J by 8 bases, with 21 bases between. The CDR3 totals 15 residues. The DNA of the CDR3 is TGTGCCAGTACCCCGCGCACCTCTTTGGATTCACCCCTCCACTTT. Its protein product is CASTPRTSLDSPLHF.

This clone was recorded once. The CDR3 DNA follows: TGTGCCAGCAAACCCCAAAGCAGGGTTTGGACTGAAGCTTTCTTT. It specifies CASKPQSRVWTEAFF. The chain employs TRBV6-5 and TRBJ1-1, with D possibly TRBD1 on 5 matching bases. V lost 7 bases, J lost 5 bases, and 20 bases lay in between. The CDR3 sequence is 15 residues long. The germline V gene encodes CDR1 MNHEY and CDR2 SVGAGI.

V gene TRBV12-5 combines with J gene TRBJ1-5; 8 bases map to TRBD1. The CDR3 extends over 14 amino acids. Trimming cost V 5 bases and J 6 bases; bases outside gene matches: 6. Per the germline V gene, CDR1 is LGHNT and CDR2 is FRNRAP. The CDR3 DNA is TGTGCTAGTGGTCCACAGGGGGGGACTCAGCCCCAGCATTTT. Protein: CASGPQGGTQPQHF. Based on the CDR3 plus reference TRBV12-5 and TRBJ1-5, the full variable domain is DARVTQTPRHKVTEMGQEVTMRCQPILGHNTVFWYRQTMMQGLELLAYFRNRAPLDDSGMPKDRFSAEMPDATLATLKIQPSEPRDSAVYFCASGPQGGTQPQHFGDGTRLSIL.

The rearrangement joins TRBV6-6 to TRBJ2-1, with 8 nucleotides matching TRBD1. The CDR3 runs to 16 residues. Per the germline V gene, CDR1 is MNHNY and CDR2 is SVGAGI (reference sequence). V lost 6 bases and J lost 2; bases outside the gene matches: 9. CDR3 sequence (DNA): TGTGCCAGCAGCTACCCCGGGGGACAGGCCTACAATGAGCAGTTCTTC. Its protein product is CASSYPGGQAYNEQFF.

The V gene is TRBV19, the J gene TRBJ2-7; TRBD1 agrees at 8 bases. With V trimmed by 7 bases and J by 5 bases, 10 bases remained unmatched. The CDR3 is 14 amino acids. Germline CDR1 and CDR2: LNHDA and SQIVND (reference sequence). The CDR3 region is CASKVSGQGHEQYF. Here the CDR3 DNA reads TGTGCCAGTAAGGTATCAGGACAGGGCCACGAGCAGTACTTC.

The J gene is TRBJ2-2, the V gene TRBV28; a possible D gene is TRBD2 (5 bases). Trimming removed 6 bases from V and 7 bases from J, with 9 bases in between. The CDR3 is 12 residues long. Germline assignment: CDR1 MDHEN and CDR2 SYDVKM. Written as DNA, the CDR3 is TGTGCCAGCAGGCCCCGGGGCGGGGAGCTGTTTTTT. Protein sequence: CASRPRGGELFF.

This chain connects TRBV2 to TRBJ1-5, with D tentatively TRBD1 (5 bases). V dropped 3 bases and J dropped 0 bases, with 9 bases sitting between them. Looked up from germline, CDR1 is SNHLY and CDR2 is FYNNEI. This CDR3 contains 15 residues. CDR3 in amino acids: CASSEDGHSNQPQHF. CDR3 coding DNA: TGTGCCAGCAGTGAGGACGGACATAGCAATCAGCCCCAGCATTTT. The variable domain in full, completed from reference TRBV2 and TRBJ1-5, reads EPEVTQTPSHQVTQMGQEVILRCVPISNHLYFYWYRQILGQKVEFLVSFYNNEISEKSEIFDDQFSVERPDGSNFTLKIRSTKLEDSAMYFCASSEDGHSNQPQHFGDGTRLSIL.

This clone was detected only once. The chain has TRBV6-5 and TRBJ1-6; 8 nucleotides agree with TRBD1. The V gene's germline CDR1 is MNHEY and CDR2 SVGAGI. This CDR3 region has 15 residues. Germline trimming cut 6 bases from V and 9 bases from J; bases unmatched to any gene: 10. The chain's CDR3 is CASRQQGAPISPLHF. DNA for the CDR3: TGTGCCAGCAGGCAGCAGGGGGCCCCTATTTCACCCCTCCACTTT.

V usage is TRBV24-1 and J usage is TRBJ1-5, with TRBD1 matching over 7 bases. V lost 0 bases and J lost 5; bases outside the gene matches: 12. CDR1 is KGHDR and CDR2 is SFDVKD in the germline V gene. This CDR3 contains 18 residues. The CDR3, as DNA: TGTGCCACCAGTGATTTGTCCCAGGGGGAAAGTACCTATCAGCCCCAGCATTTT. Amino acids: CATSDLSQGESTYQPQHF.